This TCR beta chain was sequenced in a study of blood T cell repertoires in COVID-19. Across the study: From the United States, Italy and Spain came samples of acute and convalescent COVID-19. T cells, B-cell-depleted T cells, or PBMCs supplied cDNA or gDNA.

Methods used by the authors: From reference gene primer amplification, estimates of nucleated cell counts were derived. Produced via immunoSEQ multiplex PCR; TCRdb's table is partial and in-frame only. That table gives V, J and clone size, and the DNA gave D and trimming. The sample comprises nearly 200,000 clones, roughly 90% of which are singletons, and 0.7% to 0.8% rests with the top ten. This clone has just a few counts. A read error may account for a junction end that differs from germline. This CDR3 contains 13 residues. In germline, CDR1 is ENHRY, CDR2 SYGVKD. The receptor was derived from a woman in her 70s with acute or convalescent COVID-19. The sample was peripheral blood. This chain uses TRBV10-3 with TRBJ2-7, with 11 bases aligning to TRBD2. The CDR3 region is CAISQSSGREQYF. DNA of the CDR3: TGTGCCATCAGTCAGTCTAGCGGGAGGGAGCAGTACTTC.